The sequence of this T cell receptor (beta chain) was determined in a study of shared clonotypes between healthy human individuals. Study observations and caveats: Unshared clonotypes carried lower generation probabilities than those common to all four donors. Naive CD4 clonotype sharing across a few donors was approximately 5%.

This CDR3 is 16 amino acids long. V was trimmed by 0 bases and J by 0 bases, leaving 11 bases between them. From germline, CDR1 is MGHRA and CDR2 YSYEKL. The assay was run at deep level. Profiled with immunoSEQ multiplex PCR; TCRdb holds only in-frame clones, not every one. The data contain some 650,000 clones, almost 97% of them seen just once; the ten biggest clones take up 0.055% to 0.07%. Division of CD4+ cells produced a CD45RA+ naive subset and a CD45RA-negative memory subset. With regard to this clone: Its specificity is not known.

The sequenced material came from naive CD4+ T cells sorted from blood. Subset here: CD45RA+ positively selected. V usage is TRBV4-1 and J usage is TRBJ1-1, with a possible D match to TRBD1 (6 bases). The clonotype comes from a woman aged 25 to 39 in good health. The CDR3 nucleotides read TGCGCCAGCAGCCAAGACCCGACAGGAGTGAACACTGAAGCTTTCTTT. This codes for CASSQDPTGVNTEAFF.